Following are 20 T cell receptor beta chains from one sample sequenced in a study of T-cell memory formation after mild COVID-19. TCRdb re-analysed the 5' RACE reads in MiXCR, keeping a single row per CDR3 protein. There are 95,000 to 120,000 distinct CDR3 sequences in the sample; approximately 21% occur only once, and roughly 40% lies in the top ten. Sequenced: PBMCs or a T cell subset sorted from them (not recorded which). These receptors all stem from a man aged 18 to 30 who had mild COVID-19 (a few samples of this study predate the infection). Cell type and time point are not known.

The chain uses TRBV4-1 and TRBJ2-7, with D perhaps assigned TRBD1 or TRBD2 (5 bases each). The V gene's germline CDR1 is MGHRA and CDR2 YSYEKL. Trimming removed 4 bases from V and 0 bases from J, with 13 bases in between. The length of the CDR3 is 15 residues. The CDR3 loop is CASSRVRDRSYEQYF. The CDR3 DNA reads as TGCGCCAGCAGCCGGGTCCGGGACCGCTCCTACGAGCAGTACTTC.

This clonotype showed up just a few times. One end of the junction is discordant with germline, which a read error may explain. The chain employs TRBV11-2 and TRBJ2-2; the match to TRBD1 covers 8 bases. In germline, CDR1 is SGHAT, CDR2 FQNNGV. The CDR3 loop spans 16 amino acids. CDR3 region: CASSPMTGDNNGELFF. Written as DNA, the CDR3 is TGTGCCAGCAGCCCGATGACAGGGGATAACAACGGGGAGCTGTTTTTT.

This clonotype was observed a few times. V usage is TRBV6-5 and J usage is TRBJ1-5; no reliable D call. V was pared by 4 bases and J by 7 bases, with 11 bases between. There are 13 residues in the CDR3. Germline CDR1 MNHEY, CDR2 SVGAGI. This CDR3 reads CASSLGSGQPQHF. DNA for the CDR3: TGTGCCAGCAGTTTGGGGAGCGGACAGCCCCAGCATTTT.

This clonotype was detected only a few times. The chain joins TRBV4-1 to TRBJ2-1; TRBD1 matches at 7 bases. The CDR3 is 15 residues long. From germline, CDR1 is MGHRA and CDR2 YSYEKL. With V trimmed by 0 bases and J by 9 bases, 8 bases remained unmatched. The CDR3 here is CASSQDKTQGIEQFF. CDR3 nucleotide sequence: TGCGCCAGCAGCCAAGATAAGACACAGGGGATTGAGCAGTTCTTC.

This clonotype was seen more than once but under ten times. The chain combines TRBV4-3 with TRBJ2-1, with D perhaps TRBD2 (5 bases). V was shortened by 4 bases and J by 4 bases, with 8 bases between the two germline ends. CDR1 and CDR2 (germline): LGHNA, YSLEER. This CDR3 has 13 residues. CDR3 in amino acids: CASSPPGYNEQFF. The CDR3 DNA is TGCGCCAGCAGCCCTCCGGGGTACAATGAGCAGTTCTTC.

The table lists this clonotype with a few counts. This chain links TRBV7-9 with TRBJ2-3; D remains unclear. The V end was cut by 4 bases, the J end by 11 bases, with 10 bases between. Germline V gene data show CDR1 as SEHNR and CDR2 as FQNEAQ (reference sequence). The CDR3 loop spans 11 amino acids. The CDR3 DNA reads TGTGCCAGCAGCTCGCCTCCCAGGCAGTATTTT. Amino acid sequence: CASSSPPRQYF.

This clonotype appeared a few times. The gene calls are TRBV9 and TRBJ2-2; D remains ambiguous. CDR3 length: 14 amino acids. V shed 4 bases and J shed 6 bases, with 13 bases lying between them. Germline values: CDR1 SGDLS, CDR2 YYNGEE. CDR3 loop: CASSPPLNPGELFF. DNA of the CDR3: TGTGCCAGCAGCCCACCTCTTAACCCCGGGGAGCTGTTTTTT.

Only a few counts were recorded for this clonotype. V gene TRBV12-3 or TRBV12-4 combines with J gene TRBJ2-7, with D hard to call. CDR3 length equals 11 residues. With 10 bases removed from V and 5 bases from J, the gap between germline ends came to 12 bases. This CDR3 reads CATGKGDEQYF. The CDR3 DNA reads TGTGCCACCGGTAAGGGTGACGAGCAGTACTTC.

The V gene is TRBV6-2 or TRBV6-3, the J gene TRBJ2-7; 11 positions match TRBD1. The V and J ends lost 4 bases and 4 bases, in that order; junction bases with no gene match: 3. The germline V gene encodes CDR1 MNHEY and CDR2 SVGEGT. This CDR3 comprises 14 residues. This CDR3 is CASSWDRGEYEQYF. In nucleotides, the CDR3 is TGTGCCAGCAGTTGGGACAGGGGGGAGTACGAGCAGTACTTC.

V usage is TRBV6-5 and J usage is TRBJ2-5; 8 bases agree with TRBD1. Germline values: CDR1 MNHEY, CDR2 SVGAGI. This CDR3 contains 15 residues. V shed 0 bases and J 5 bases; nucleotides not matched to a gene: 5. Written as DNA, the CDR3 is TGTGCCAGCAGTTACTCCCAGGGGGCCACGGAGACCCAGTACTTC. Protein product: CASSYSQGATETQYF.

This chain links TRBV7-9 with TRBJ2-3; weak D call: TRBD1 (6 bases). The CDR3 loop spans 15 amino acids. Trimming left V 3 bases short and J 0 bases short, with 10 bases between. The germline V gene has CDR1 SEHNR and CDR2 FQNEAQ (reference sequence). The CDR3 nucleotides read TGTGCCAGCAGCTTCACAGGGCGGAGCACAGATACGCAGTATTTT. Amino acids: CASSFTGRSTDTQYF.

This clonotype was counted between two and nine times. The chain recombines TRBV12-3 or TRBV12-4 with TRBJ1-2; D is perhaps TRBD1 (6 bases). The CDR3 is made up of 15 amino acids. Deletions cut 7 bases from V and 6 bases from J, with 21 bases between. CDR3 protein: CASTSLGWGADGYTF. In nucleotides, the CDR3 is TGTGCCAGCACCTCACTGGGGTGGGGGGCGGATGGCTACACCTTC.

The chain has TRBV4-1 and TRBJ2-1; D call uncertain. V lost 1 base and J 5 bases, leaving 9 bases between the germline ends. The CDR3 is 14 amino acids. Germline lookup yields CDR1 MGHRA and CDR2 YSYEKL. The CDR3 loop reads CASSQVGRDNEQFF. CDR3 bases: TGCGCCAGCAGCCAAGTAGGCAGAGACAATGAGCAGTTCTTC.

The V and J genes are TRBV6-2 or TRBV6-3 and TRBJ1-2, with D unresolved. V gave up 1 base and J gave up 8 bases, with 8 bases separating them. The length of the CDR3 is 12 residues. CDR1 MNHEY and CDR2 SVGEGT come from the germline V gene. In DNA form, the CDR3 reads TGTGCCAGCAGTTACTGGGTAGAGGGCTACACCTTC. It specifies CASSYWVEGYTF.

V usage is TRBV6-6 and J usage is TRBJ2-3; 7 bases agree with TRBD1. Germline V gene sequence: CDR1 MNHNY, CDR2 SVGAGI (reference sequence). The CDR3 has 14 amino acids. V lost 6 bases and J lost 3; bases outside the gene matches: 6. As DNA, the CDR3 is TGTGCCAGCAGCGACAGGGATGGTACAGATACGCAGTATTTT. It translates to CASSDRDGTDTQYF.

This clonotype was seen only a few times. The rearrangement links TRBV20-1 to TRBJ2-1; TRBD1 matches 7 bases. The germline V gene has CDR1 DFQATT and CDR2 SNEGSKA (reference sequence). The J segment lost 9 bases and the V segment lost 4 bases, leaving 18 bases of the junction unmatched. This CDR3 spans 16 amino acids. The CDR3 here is CSATSQGTTLLAEQFF. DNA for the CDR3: TGCAGTGCTACGTCACAGGGGACAACCCTCTTAGCTGAGCAGTTCTTC.

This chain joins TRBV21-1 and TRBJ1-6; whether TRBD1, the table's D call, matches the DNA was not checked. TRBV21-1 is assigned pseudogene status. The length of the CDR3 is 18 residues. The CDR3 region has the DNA TGTGCCAGCAGCGAATGCCCCGGCGACAGACACTATAATTCACCCCTCCACTTT. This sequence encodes CASSECPGDRHYNSPLHF.

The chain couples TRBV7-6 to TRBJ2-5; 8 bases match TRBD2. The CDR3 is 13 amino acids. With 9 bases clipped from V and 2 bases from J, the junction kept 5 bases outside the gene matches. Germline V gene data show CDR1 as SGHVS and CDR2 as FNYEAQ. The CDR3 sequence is CASESGGQETQYF. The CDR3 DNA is TGTGCCAGTGAATCGGGGGGGCAAGAGACCCAGTACTTC. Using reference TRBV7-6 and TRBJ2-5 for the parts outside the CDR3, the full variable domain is GAGVSQSPRYKVTKRGQDVALRCDPISGHVSLYWYRQALGQGPEFLTYFNYEAQQDKSGLPNDRFSAERPEGSISTLTIQRTEQRDSAMYRCASESGGQETQYFGPGTRLLVL.

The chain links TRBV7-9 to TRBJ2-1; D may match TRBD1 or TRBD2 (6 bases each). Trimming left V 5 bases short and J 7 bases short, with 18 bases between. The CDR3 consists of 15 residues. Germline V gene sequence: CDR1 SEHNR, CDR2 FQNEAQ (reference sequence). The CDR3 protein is CASSHPKWGANEQFF. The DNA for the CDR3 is TGTGCCAGCAGCCATCCCAAGTGGGGGGCGAATGAGCAGTTCTTC.

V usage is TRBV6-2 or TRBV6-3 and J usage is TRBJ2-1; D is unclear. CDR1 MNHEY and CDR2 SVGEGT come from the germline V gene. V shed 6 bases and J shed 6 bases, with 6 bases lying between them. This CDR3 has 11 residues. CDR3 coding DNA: TGTGCCAGCAGGTCGGGCAATGAGCAGTTCTTC. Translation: CASRSGNEQFF.